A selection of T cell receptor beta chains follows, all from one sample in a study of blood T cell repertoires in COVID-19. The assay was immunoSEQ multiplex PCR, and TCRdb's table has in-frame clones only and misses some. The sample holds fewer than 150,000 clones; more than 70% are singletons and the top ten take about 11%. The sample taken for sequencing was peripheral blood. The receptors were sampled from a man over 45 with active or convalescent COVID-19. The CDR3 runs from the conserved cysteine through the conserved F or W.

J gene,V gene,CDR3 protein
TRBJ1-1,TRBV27,CASSPLWDRENTEAFF
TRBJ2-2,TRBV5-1,CASSSPSGFNTGELFF
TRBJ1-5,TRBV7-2,CASSLQTGFDQPQHF
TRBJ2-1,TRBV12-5,CASAPDRKGPPYNEQFF
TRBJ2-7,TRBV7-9,CASSRLWGDNINEQYF
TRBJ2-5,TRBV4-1,CASSQLTGETQYF
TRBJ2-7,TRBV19,CASSIVHSREQYF
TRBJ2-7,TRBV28,CASSWGGTNEQYF
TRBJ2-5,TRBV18,CASSPRELQETQYF
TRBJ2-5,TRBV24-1,CATSDSETQYF
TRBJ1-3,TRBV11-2,CASSLIASSGNTIYF
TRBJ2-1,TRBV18,CASSAGQGGSEQFF
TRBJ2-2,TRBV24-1,CATSGQGRGTGELFF
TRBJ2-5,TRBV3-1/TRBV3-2,CASSQLFGPGQGSETQYF
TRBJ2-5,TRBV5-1,CASYRNQETQYF
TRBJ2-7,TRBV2,CASRLAGDEQYF
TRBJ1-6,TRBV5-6,CASSSGGTSPLHF
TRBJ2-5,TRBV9,CASSEAPRGDETQYF
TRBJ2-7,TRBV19,CASSTPGQTYEQYF
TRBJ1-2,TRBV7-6,CASSARQGDDGYTF
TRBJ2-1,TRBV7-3,CASSRDSYNEQFF
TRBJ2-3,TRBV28,CASSNLAGERTDTQYF
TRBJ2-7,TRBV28,CASRLTGGSYEQYF
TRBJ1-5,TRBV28,CASFDSRSNQPQHF
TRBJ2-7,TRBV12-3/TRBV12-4,CASSLVRTYEQYF
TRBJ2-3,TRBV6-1,CASSEAIGGRNTQYF
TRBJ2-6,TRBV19,CASSIQPSSGANVLTF
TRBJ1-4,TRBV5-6,CASSLRVAAEKLFF
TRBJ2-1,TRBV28,CASTFGYRKQFF
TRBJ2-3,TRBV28,CASSFPPGTDSTDTQYF
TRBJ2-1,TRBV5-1,CASSSLAGGYNEQFF
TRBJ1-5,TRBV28,CATFSGGSSNQPQHF
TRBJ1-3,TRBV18,CASSLLDSQKSTIYF
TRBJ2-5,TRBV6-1,CASSEGQSPQETQYF
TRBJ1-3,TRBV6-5,CASSSHSSGNTIYF
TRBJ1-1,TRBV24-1,CATSRGGSTEAFF
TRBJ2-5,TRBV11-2,CASSPRSRRETQYF
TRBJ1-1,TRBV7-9,CASSYYGQGDTEAFF
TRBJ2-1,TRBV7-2,CASSLEPSGYNEQFF
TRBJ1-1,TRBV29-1,CSVDYGFMNTEAFF